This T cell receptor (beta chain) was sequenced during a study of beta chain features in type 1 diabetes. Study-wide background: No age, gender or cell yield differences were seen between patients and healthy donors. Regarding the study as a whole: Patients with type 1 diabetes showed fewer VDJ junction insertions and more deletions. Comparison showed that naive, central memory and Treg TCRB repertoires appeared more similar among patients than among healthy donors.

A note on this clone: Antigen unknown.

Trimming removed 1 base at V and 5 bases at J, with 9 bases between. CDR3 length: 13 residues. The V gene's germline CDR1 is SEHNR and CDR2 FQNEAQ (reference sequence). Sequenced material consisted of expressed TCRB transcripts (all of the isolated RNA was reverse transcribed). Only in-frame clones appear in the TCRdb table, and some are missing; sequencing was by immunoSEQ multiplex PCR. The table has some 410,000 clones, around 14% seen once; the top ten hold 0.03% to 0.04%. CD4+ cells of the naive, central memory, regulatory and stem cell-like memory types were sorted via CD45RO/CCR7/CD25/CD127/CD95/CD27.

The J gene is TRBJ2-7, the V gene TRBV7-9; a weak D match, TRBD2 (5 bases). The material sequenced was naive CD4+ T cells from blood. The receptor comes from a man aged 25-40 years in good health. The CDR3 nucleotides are TGTGCCAGCAGCTTAGACCGGACTGACGAGCAGTACTTC. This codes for CASSLDRTDEQYF.